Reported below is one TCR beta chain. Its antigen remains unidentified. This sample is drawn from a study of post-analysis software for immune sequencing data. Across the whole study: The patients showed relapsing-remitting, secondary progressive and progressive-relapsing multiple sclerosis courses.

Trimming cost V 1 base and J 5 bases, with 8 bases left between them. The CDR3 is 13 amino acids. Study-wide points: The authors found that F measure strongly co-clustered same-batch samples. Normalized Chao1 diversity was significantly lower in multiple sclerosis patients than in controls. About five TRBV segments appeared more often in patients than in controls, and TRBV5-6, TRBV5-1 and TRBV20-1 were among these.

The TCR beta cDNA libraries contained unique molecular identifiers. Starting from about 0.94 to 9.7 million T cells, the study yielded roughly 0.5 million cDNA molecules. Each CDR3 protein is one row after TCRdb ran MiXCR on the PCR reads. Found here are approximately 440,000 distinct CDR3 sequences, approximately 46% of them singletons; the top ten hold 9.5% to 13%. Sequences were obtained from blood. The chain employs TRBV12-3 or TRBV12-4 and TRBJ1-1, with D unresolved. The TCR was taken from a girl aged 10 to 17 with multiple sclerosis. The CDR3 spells CASSLGIITEAFF. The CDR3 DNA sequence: TGTGCCAGCAGTTTAGGTATAATAACTGAAGCTTTCTTT.